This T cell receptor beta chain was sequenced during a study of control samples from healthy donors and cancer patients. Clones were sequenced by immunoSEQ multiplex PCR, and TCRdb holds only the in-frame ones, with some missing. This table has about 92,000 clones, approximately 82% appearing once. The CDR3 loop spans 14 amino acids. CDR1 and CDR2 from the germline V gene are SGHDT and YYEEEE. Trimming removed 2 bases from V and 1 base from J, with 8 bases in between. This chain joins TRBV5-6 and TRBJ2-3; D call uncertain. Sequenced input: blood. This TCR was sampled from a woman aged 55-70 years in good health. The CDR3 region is CASSFGQGTDTQYF. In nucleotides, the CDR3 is TGTGCCAGCAGCTTTGGGCAGGGCACAGATACGCAGTATTTT.